This T cell receptor (beta chain) was obtained from a study of T cells in placental villitis. With regard to the full study: Placental TCR-beta repertoires were compared across villitis of unknown etiology, gestational-age-matched unaffected controls, and infectious villitis in order to test an allograft-versus-infection hypothesis.

At the junction V is shortened by 4 bases and J by 5 bases; bases outside the gene matches: 13. CDR1 LGHNA and CDR2 YSLEER are derived from the germline V gene. The cysteine opens and the phenylalanine closes a CDR3 of 18 amino acids. Only the CDR3 part of the read is kept: 54 bases, read in frame from the first base. Amplification of TCR-beta CDR3 regions from genomic DNA was performed with the immunoSEQ v4 bias-controlled multiplex PCR assay, which was run blinded to group allocation. To estimate the quantities of nucleated cells and T cells in each sample, reference gene primers were included together with the TCR-beta primers. Sequencing of the libraries was performed on an Illumina MiSeq with a 100-cycle paired-end protocol. On the authors' methods: Diversity and richness were calculated in immunoSEQ Analyzer software, with richness determined by iChao1 and clonality derived from Pielou evenness and Shannon diversity (0-1, with higher values meaning less diverse). CDR3 amino acid sequences with V/J genes were queried against VDJdb for CMV, EBV and influenza A specificities using confidence 3 and substitution 2. The Morisita-Horn index was used to assess TCR-beta amino acid clonotype overlap between villitis of unknown etiology, infectious villitis and control repertoires. TCRdb re-hosts the immuneACCESS table, in-frame sequences only. Its copies lack some clones; in the studies checked, an unresolved V gene accounts for under half of them, and the cause for the rest is not known. D and trimming were read from the DNA, whereas the V and J calls and clone size are those reported in that table. This sample gives approximately 3,100 clones in total; 75% to 80% of them show up just once. Jointly, the top ten make up approximately 20% of the sample.

The five infectious villitis placentae, four with confirmed cytomegalovirus and one with Toxoplasma gondii, were included without being matched to the other groups. The mothers in the infectious villitis group were younger, had smaller fetuses, and delivered preterm or had intrauterine demise in two cases. Placentae were collected after delivery and underwent gross and histological evaluation before archival tissue selection. Five 10-micron scrolls were cut from each FFPE block, and DNA was isolated using the AllPrep DNA/RNA FFPE Tissue kit. DNA concentration and purity were checked by NanoDrop, and RNA quality was assessed on a Bioanalyzer. With respect to this clone: Its antigen remains undetermined. No much larger clonotype is one base removed from it; base qualities were not supplied.

The investigation overall reported the following: With bulk tissue sequencing, helper, regulatory or cytotoxic T cells could not be distinguished, nor could maternal versus fetal T cells, and gamma-delta receptors were excluded. CMV-specific clone frequencies were lower in villitis of unknown etiology than in infectious CMV cases (roughly 0.001 vs 0.011), and villitis of unknown etiology did not differ from controls on this measure. Small amounts of decidua were contained in the paraffin blocks, so some of the captured T cells, especially in controls, may have been decidual rather than villous infiltrates.

The rearranged chain carries TRBV4-3 and TRBJ2-3, with TRBD2 matching 12 junction bases. The receptor's source is a human patient with infectious villitis; the placental T cells may come from both mother and fetus. The sample was placental tissue containing maternal and fetal cells. The CDR3 in this case is CASSLDWASGGVEDTQYF. In nucleotide form, the sequence is TGCGCCAGCAGCCTAGATTGGGCTAGCGGGGGGGTTGAAGATACGCAGTATTTT.